This T cell receptor (beta chain) was identified in a study of CD8+ T cells in alopecia areata. After isolation, RNA underwent reverse transcription to generate cDNA as the sequencing template. Produced via immunoSEQ multiplex PCR; TCRdb's table is partial and in-frame only. The sample yields some 110,000 clones, 58% seen once. Treatment: oral pan-JAK inhibitor, 5-10 mg twice daily. Turning to this clone: Its antigen is as yet unknown.

The CDR3 is 12 amino acids. Points from the study as a whole: The study found TCR sharing across patients less clear than in mice, possibly for HLA reasons. Persistence of many expanded lesional clones was seen in scalp and blood during tofacitinib.

The source is a human donor with alopecia areata. The sequences come from CD8+ T cells sorted from blood, collected at week 4, from a patient treated with tofacitinib. This chain joins TRBV21-1 and TRBJ2-2; TRBD1, the table's D call, lacks a check against the DNA. TRBV21-1 counts as a pseudogene. The CDR3 DNA is TGTGCCAGCAGCAATCAGTGCGGGGAGCTGTTTTTT. Translation gives CASSNQCGELFF.